This entry features one T cell receptor (beta chain) sequence. The antigen remains unidentified. Patients with a history of autoimmune disease or on systemic immunosuppression were excluded. TCRdb keeps only in-frame clones here, not all; method: immunoSEQ multiplex PCR. Of 60,000 to 100,000 clones listed, around 92% are singletons. This entry comes from a study of OX40 agonist ivuxolimab in advanced cancers. Study overall: As their treatment, patients were administered ivuxolimab, an agonistic anti-OX40 (CD134) antibody. In this trial design, patients received ivuxolimab intravenously at 0.01 to 10 mg/kg every 2 weeks.

The CDR3 covers 16 residues. In germline, CDR1 is SGDLS, CDR2 YYNGEE. The J segment lost 6 bases and the V segment lost 0 bases, leaving 5 bases of the junction unmatched. Study-level points and caveats: CD4+ and CD8+ blood T cells expanded clonally by week 6 at 0.1 to 3.0 mg/kg.

The chain employs TRBV9 and TRBJ2-1, with TRBD2 matching 11 bases. The sequence was obtained from an adult with an advanced solid tumor such as melanoma, head and neck, liver or kidney cancer. Sample: CD4+ or CD8+ T cells sorted from blood, taken in a trial of the OX40 agonist ivuxolimab. CDR3 loop: CASSVAVAGGINEQFF. As DNA, the CDR3 is TGTGCCAGCAGCGTAGCGGTAGCGGGAGGGATCAATGAGCAGTTCTTC.